These 14 T cell receptor beta chains originate from one sample sequenced in a study of cytomegalovirus exposure and HLA in healthy donors. Primers for the PCR totalled 60 Vbeta and 13 Jbeta. Here immunoSEQ multiplex PCR was the method, and the copy in TCRdb shows in-frame clones only, minus some. Here the sample spans 200,000 to 250,000 clones, about 83% being singletons. Sequenced material: PBMCs. These receptors were collected from a man aged 35 to 55 in good health and CMV-seronegative.

This clone was seen a few times. The chain links TRBV14 to TRBJ1-2, with D possibly being TRBD1 (5 bases). The ends were cut back, 1 base at V and 8 bases at J, with 23 bases in the middle. The CDR3 contains 17 residues. Germline loops: CDR1 SGHDN, CDR2 FVKESK. CDR3 nucleotides: TGTGCCAGCAGCCAAGGGGCGAGGGACCACGTCCGGGGGGGCTACACCTTC. Translating it yields CASSQGARDHVRGGYTF.

The chain combines TRBV9 with TRBJ2-2, with TRBD1 as a possible D gene (6 bases). This CDR3 has 12 amino acids. V was shortened by 4 bases and J by 7 bases, with 8 bases between the two germline ends. The germline CDR1 and CDR2 sequences are SGDLS and YYNGEE. The CDR3 sequence: CASSRGSGELFF. DNA of the CDR3: TGTGCCAGCAGCAGGGGGAGCGGGGAGCTGTTTTTT.

This clone was counted only a few times. The V and J genes are TRBV28 and TRBJ1-1; 8 bases map to TRBD1. The CDR3 extends over 15 amino acids. Germline V gives CDR1 MDHEN, CDR2 SYDVKM. V lost 6 bases to trimming and J lost 8 bases; unmatched junction nucleotides: 14. This CDR3 reads CASSSKTGVSTEAFF. CDR3 nucleotides: TGTGCCAGCAGCTCCAAGACAGGGGTATCAACAGAAGCTTTCTTT. The variable domain in full, completed from reference TRBV28 and TRBJ1-1, reads DVKVTQSSRYLVKRTGEKVFLECVQDMDHENMFWYRQDPGLGLRLIYFSYDVKMKEKGDIPEGYSVSREKKERFSLILESASTNQTSMYLCASSSKTGVSTEAFFGQGTRLTVV.

The V gene is TRBV4-2, the J gene TRBJ1-6, with D unclear. Trimming shortened V by 0 bases and J by 0 bases, and 6 bases separated the two germline ends. CDR3 length: 16 residues. Germline assignment: CDR1 LGHNA and CDR2 YNFKEQ. CDR3 bases: TGTGCCAGCAGCCAAGATCCTAGCTCCTATAATTCACCCCTCCACTTT. Its protein is CASSQDPSSYNSPLHF.

V usage is TRBV27 and J usage is TRBJ2-7; TRBD2 matches at 12 bases. The CDR3 has 18 residues. Germline loops: CDR1 MNHEY, CDR2 SMNVEV (reference sequence). V was clipped by 6 bases and J by 2 bases; unmatched bases: 14. CDR3 region: CASRRTGTSGLRAYEQYF. The CDR3 DNA is TGTGCCAGCAGGAGAACCGGGACTAGCGGGCTAAGGGCCTACGAGCAGTACTTC.

This clone was detected once. The chain employs TRBV15 and TRBJ1-2, with TRBD1 matching over 8 bases. V gave up 0 bases and J gave up 8 bases; unmatched junction bases: 11. Germline V gene lookup returns CDR1 LNHNV and CDR2 YYDKDF (reference sequence). The length of the CDR3 is 16 residues. Written as DNA, the CDR3 is TGTGCCACCAGCAGAGATGGGCAGGGGGCGCCGGGCGGCTACACCTTC. Translation: CATSRDGQGAPGGYTF.

This clone was counted only a few times. The CDR3 DNA reads as TGTGCCAGCAGCCGCCCAGGGGGCGGGGGGGCTAATGAGCAGTTCTTC. This translates into CASSRPGGGGANEQFF. The chain links TRBV9 to TRBJ2-1; TRBD2 is a possible D gene (9 bases). V was shortened by 4 bases and J by 7 bases, with 21 bases between the two germline ends. Looked up from germline, CDR1 is SGDLS and CDR2 is YYNGEE. The CDR3 consists of 16 residues.

The chain is built from TRBV29-1 and TRBJ1-2; unclear D gene. The CDR3 contains 13 residues. Trimming removed 7 bases at V and 0 bases at J, with 12 bases between. Germline CDR1 reads SQVTM; CDR2 reads ANQGSEA. The CDR3: CSARWATNYGYTF. CDR3 in DNA: TGCAGCGCCAGATGGGCGACTAACTATGGCTACACCTTC.

This chain joins TRBV7-8 and TRBJ1-1; D unclear. V lost 5 bases to trimming and J lost 6 bases, with 13 bases between them. Germline V gene data show CDR1 as SGHVS and CDR2 as FQNEAQ. The length of the CDR3 is 13 residues. CDR3 protein: CASSLLSEAEAFF. CDR3 sequence (DNA): TGTGCCAGCAGCCTCCTGAGCGAGGCTGAAGCTTTCTTT.

V is TRBV6-1 and J is TRBJ1-1, with D possibly being TRBD1 (5 bases). The V end lost 1 base, the J end lost 4 bases, and 7 bases lay between the germline ends. The germline CDR1 and CDR2 sequences are MNHNS and SASEGT. CDR3 length: 13 amino acids. CDR3 sequence (DNA): TGTGCCAGCAGTGAAGGGAGGGGCACTGAAGCTTTCTTT. It specifies CASSEGRGTEAFF.

The rearrangement links TRBV14 to TRBJ1-6, with D unclear. Germline lookup yields CDR1 SGHDN and CDR2 FVKESK. V dropped 1 base and J dropped 9 bases, with 13 bases sitting between them. CDR3 length: 15 amino acids. The chain's CDR3 is CASSQVVSSGSPLHF. In DNA form, the CDR3 reads TGTGCCAGCAGCCAAGTGGTATCCTCGGGTTCACCCCTCCACTTT.

The V gene is TRBV5-4, the J gene TRBJ2-3; TRBD2 might be the D (5 bases). The CDR3 length is 17 residues. Germline-derived CDR1 and CDR2 are SGHNT and YYREEE (reference sequence). V dropped 1 base and J dropped 3 bases, with 18 bases sitting between them. The CDR3 nucleotides are TGTGCCAGCAGCTTGACCCTTGGTGGGAGAGGGACAGATACGCAGTATTTT. It is translated as CASSLTLGGRGTDTQYF. The complete variable domain, with remaining parts taken from reference TRBV5-4 and TRBJ2-3, reads ETGVTQSPTHLIKTRGQQVTLRCSSQSGHNTVSWYQQALGQGPQFIFQYYREEENGRGNFPPRFSGLQFPNYSSELNVNALELDDSALYLCASSLTLGGRGTDTQYFGPGTRLTVL.

The chain recombines TRBV4-1 with TRBJ1-5; a weak D match, TRBD1 (5 bases). The V end lost 0 bases, the J end lost 5 bases, and 14 bases lay between the germline ends. This CDR3 spans 16 amino acids. Germline CDR1 MGHRA, CDR2 YSYEKL. This CDR3 is CASSQDDQGIHQPQHF. Written as DNA, the CDR3 is TGCGCCAGCAGCCAAGATGACCAGGGAATCCATCAGCCCCAGCATTTT.

The chain recombines TRBV5-1 with TRBJ2-5; TRBD1 agrees at 7 bases. This CDR3 region has 16 residues. CDR1 and CDR2 from the germline V gene are SGHRS and YFSETQ. After removal of 0 bases from V and 5 bases from J, the junction contained 10 bases not matched to a gene. Written as DNA, the CDR3 is TGCGCCAGCAGCTTGGACCCCCCCAGGGGGTTGGAGACCCAGTACTTC. It codes for CASSLDPPRGLETQYF.